The 13 T cell receptor beta chains listed next were all sequenced from one sample in a study of molecular identifiers for immune sequencing clone quantification. Via MiXCR, TCRdb re-called the PCR reads, giving one row per CDR3 protein. The repertoire has 45,000 to 55,000 distinct CDR3 sequences, more than 35% of them found once; the top ten carry 3.5% to 4%. Material: naive CD8+ T cells from blood, with Jurkat cell RNA spiked in. Subset noted: FACS-sorted CD8+CD4-CCR7+CD45RA+ naive T cells. These receptors were collected from a human donor in good health. Some libraries in this study had Jurkat cell RNA spiked in.

About this clonotype: This likely comes from a read error, as the CDR3 has no conserved phenylalanine or tryptophan at its end. The chain has TRBV27 and TRBJ1-5; a weak D match, TRBD1 (5 bases). CDR3 length equals 14 residues. Trimming left V 3 bases short and J 4 bases short, with 10 bases between. Germline CDR1 and CDR2: MNHEY and SMNVEV (reference sequence). CDR3 DNA: TGTGCCAGCAGTTTCGGACGGGGGAATCAGCCCCAGCATATT. As protein: CASSFGRGNQPQHI.

Concerning this clonotype: One end of the junction is discordant with germline, which a read error may explain. This chain joins TRBV4-3 and TRBJ1-1; possible D gene TRBD1, 6 bases. In germline, CDR1 is LGHNA, CDR2 YSLEER. The length of the CDR3 is 14 residues. Written as DNA, the CDR3 is TGCGCCAGCAGCCATGAGGGGGGCTGGGCTGAAGCTTTCTTC. Translated, it gives CASSHEGGWAEAFF.

This clonotype was counted between two and nine times. V gene TRBV13 combines with J gene TRBJ2-7; D call uncertain. The CDR3 consists of 13 residues. Between the trimmed V and J ends, which lost 4 bases and 5 bases, there was a span of 12 bases. The germline V gene encodes CDR1 PRHDT and CDR2 FYEKMQ (reference sequence). The CDR3 spells CASSSGPGDEQYF. The CDR3 DNA follows: TGTGCCAGCAGCTCTGGACCCGGTGACGAGCAGTACTTC.

With respect to this clonotype: Given a much more abundant clone one base away, this may be a read error. The chain is built from TRBV6-6 and TRBJ2-3, with D hard to call. This CDR3 has 12 amino acids. CDR1 and CDR2 from the germline V gene are MNHNY and SVGAGI (reference sequence). The V and J ends lost 8 bases and 6 bases respectively, with 12 bases between them. The CDR3 spells CASGHRMDTQYF. The CDR3 DNA reads as TGTGCCAGCGGTCACCGGATGGATACGCAGTATTTT.

As to this clonotype: A much larger clone differs from this one at a single base, so this may be a read error. This chain links TRBV7-2 with TRBJ2-1, with 7 bases that match TRBD1. The CDR3 is 12 amino acids. In germline, CDR1 is SGHTA, CDR2 FQGNSA. CDR3 nucleotide sequence: TGTGCCGGCAGTCCTAATAGGGGGCCGCAGTTCTTC. Translation: CAGSPNRGPQFF.

This clonotype has more than one count but fewer than ten. The chain combines TRBV19 with TRBJ2-2; no clear D gene. The CDR3 covers 14 residues. Germline CDR1 is LNHDA and CDR2 is SQIVND (reference sequence). Trimming left V 7 bases short and J 5 bases short, with 14 bases between. The CDR3 coding sequence is TGTGCCAGTACCTCATTCGAGGCAACCGGGGAGCTGTTTTTT. Amino acid sequence: CASTSFEATGELFF.

This clonotype has ten or more counts. The chain is built from TRBV28 and TRBJ2-4; D gene uncertain. Per germline, CDR1 MDHEN and CDR2 SYDVKM. The CDR3 runs 11 residues. V lost 6 bases and J lost 11, with 11 bases in between. CDR3 region: CASSTPTVQYF. DNA of the CDR3: TGTGCCAGCAGCACCCCGACGGTTCAGTACTTC.

This clonotype has a handful of counts. The CDR3 protein is CASSPSGLAGVSEQYF. CDR3 in DNA: TGTGCCAGCAGTCCCTCCGGACTAGCGGGAGTTAGTGAGCAGTACTTC. The rearrangement links TRBV12-3 or TRBV12-4 to TRBJ2-7; 13 bases align to TRBD2. The CDR3 has 16 amino acids. Trimming cost V 5 bases and J 7 bases; bases outside gene matches: 11.

Notes on this clonotype: This clone may be a read error of a much larger clone one base away. Because the CDR3 is missing its conserved closing phenylalanine or tryptophan, this is likely a read error. J is TRBJ2-1 and V is TRBV6-5, with D tentatively TRBD1 or TRBD2 (7 bases each). Trimming shortened V by 7 bases and J by 2 bases, and 12 bases separated the two germline ends. Germline V gene sequence: CDR1 MNHEY, CDR2 SVGAGI. CDR3 length equals 14 residues. Here the CDR3 reads CASNQGGTYNEQFI. CDR3 nucleotide sequence: TGTGCCAGCAATCAGGGGGGGACCTACAATGAGCAGTTCATC.

The chain has TRBV7-9 and TRBJ2-5, with unresolved D. V gave up 1 base and J gave up 3 bases, with 9 bases separating them. Germline V gene data show CDR1 as SEHNR and CDR2 as FQNEAQ (reference sequence). There are 14 residues in the CDR3. The CDR3 spells CASSLGQFEETQYF. CDR3 bases: TGTGCCAGCAGCTTAGGCCAGTTTGAAGAGACCCAGTACTTC.

This clonotype turned up a few times. V and J are TRBV21-1 and TRBJ2-7. TRBV21-1 is annotated as a pseudogene. CDR3 size: 13 residues. For the CDR3, the DNA is TGTGCCAGCAGCAAAGCATGGCCGTACGAGCAGTACTTC. This translates into CASSKAWPYEQYF.

This chain connects TRBV7-9 to TRBJ2-5; 13 bases are shared with TRBD2. CDR1 SEHNR and CDR2 FQNEAQ come from the germline V gene (reference sequence). This CDR3 region has 17 residues. V was pared by 4 bases and J by 2 bases, with 7 bases of the junction left unmatched. CDR3 region: CASSWGALAGGQETQYF. DNA of the CDR3: TGTGCCAGCAGCTGGGGAGCACTAGCGGGAGGGCAAGAGACCCAGTACTTC. The entire variable domain, with the rest obtained from reference TRBV7-9 and TRBJ2-5, is as follows: DTGVSQNPRHKITKRGQNVTFRCDPISEHNRLYWYRQTLGQGPEFLTYFQNEAQLEKSRLLSDRFSAERPKGSFSTLEIQRTEQGDSAMYLCASSWGALAGGQETQYFGPGTRLLVL.

This chain joins TRBV5-4 and TRBJ2-3; D uncertain. Germline lookup yields CDR1 SGHNT and CDR2 YYREEE (reference sequence). V was trimmed by 2 bases and J by 2 bases, leaving 12 bases between them. This CDR3 spans 15 amino acids. The CDR3 here is CASSLLVGPTDTQYF. DNA for the CDR3: TGTGCCAGCAGCTTACTTGTAGGACCCACAGATACGCAGTATTTT.